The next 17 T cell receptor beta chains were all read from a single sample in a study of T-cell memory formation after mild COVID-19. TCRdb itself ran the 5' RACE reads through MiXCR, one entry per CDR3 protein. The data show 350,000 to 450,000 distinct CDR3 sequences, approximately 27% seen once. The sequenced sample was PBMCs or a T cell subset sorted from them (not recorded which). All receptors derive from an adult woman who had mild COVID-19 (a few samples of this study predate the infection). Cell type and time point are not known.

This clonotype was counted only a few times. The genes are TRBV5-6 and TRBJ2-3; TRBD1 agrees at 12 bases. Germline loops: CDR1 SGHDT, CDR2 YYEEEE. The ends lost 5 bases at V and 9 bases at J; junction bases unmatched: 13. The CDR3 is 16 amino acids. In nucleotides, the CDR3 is TGTGCCAGCAGTTCTGCGGGGACAGGGGGCGCAGGAACGCAGTATTTT. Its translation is CASSSAGTGGAGTQYF.

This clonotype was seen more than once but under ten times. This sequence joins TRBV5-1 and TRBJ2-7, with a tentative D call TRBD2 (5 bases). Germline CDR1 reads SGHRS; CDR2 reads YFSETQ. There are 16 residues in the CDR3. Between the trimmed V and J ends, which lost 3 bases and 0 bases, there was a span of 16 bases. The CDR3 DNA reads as TGCGCCAGCAGCTCCCAAACCACCGGGATCTCCTACGAGCAGTACTTC. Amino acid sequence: CASSSQTTGISYEQYF.

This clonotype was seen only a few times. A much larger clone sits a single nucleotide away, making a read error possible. CDR3: CASSLASNQPQHF. As DNA, the CDR3 is TGCGCCAGCAGCTTGGCTAGCAATCAGCCCCAGCATTTT. V gene TRBV5-1 combines with J gene TRBJ1-5; D gene ambiguous. V was clipped by 0 bases and J by 0 bases, with 1 base between them. This CDR3 has 13 residues. The germline V gene encodes CDR1 SGHRS and CDR2 YFSETQ.

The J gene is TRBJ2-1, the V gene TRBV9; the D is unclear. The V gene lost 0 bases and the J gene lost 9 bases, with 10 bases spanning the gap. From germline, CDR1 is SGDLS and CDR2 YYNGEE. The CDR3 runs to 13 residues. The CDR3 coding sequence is TGTGCCAGCAGCGTAGGTAAGGGTAGTGAGCAGTTCTTC. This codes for CASSVGKGSEQFF.

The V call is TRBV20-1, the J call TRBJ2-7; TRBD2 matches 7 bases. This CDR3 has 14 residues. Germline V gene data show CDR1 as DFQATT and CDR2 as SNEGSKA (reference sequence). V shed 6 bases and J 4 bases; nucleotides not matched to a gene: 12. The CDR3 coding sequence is TGCAGTGCCTCGGATCAAGCGGGGTCATACGAGCAGTACTTC. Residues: CSASDQAGSYEQYF.

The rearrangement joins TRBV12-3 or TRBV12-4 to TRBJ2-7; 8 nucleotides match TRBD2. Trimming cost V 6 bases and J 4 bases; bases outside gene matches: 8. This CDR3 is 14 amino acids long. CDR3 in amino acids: CASSPSAGVYEQYF. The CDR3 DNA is TGTGCCAGCAGCCCATCAGCGGGGGTTTACGAGCAGTACTTC.

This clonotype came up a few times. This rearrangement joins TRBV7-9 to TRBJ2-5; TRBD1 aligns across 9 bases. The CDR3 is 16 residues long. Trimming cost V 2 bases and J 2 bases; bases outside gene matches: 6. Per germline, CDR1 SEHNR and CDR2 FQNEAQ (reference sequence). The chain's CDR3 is CASSLSRTGAQETQYF. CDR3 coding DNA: TGTGCCAGCAGCTTAAGTAGGACAGGGGCTCAAGAGACCCAGTACTTC.

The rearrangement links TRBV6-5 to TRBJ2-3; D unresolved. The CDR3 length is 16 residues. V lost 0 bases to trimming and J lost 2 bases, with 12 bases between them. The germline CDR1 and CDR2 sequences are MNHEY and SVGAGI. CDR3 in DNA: TGTGCCAGCAGTTACTCCGTTAGACATTACACAGATACGCAGTATTTT. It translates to CASSYSVRHYTDTQYF.

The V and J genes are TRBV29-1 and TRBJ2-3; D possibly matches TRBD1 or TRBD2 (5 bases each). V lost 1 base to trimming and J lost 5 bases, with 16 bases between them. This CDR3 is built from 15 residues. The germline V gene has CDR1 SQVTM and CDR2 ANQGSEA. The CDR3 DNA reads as TGCAGCGTTGAAGGGGCCTGGGGGACCGGAGATACGCAGTATTTT. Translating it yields CSVEGAWGTGDTQYF.

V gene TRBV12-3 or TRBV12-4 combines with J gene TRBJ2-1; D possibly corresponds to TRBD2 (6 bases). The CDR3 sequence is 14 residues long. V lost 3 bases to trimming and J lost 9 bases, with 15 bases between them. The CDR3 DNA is TGTGCCAGCAGTTTGGGCGATAGCGGTGTTGAGCAGTTCTTC. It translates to CASSLGDSGVEQFF.

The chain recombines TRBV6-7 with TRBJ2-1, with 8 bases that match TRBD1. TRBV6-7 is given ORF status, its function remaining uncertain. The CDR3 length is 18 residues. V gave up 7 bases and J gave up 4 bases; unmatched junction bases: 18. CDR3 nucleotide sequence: TGTGCCAGCAAAACCAAAAAAGCCGGGACAGGAAGATACAATGAGCAGTTCTTC. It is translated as CASKTKKAGTGRYNEQFF.

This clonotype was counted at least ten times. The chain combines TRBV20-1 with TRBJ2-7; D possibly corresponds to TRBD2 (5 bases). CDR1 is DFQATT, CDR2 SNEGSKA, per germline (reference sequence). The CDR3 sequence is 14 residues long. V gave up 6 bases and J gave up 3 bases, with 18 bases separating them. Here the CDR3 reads CSATRPSWSYEQYF. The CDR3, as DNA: TGCAGTGCCACACGCCCTAGCTGGAGCTACGAGCAGTACTTC.

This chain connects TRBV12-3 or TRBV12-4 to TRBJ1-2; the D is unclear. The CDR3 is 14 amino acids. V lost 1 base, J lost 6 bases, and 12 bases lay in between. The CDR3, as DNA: TGTGCCAGCAGTTTAGATGAACTGGTAGATGGCTACACCTTC. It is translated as CASSLDELVDGYTF.

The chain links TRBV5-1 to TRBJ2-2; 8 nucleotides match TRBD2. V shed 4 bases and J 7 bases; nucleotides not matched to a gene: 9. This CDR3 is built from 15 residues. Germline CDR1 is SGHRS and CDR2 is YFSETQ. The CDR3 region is CASSGQAGAGGELFF. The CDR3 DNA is TGCGCCAGCAGCGGACAAGCGGGAGCCGGCGGGGAGCTGTTTTTT. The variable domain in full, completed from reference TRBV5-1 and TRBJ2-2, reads KAGVTQTPRYLIKTRGQQVTLSCSPISGHRSVSWYQQTPGQGLQFLFEYFSETQRNKGNFPGRFSGRQFSNSRSEMNVSTLELGDSALYLCASSGQAGAGGELFFGEGSRLTVL.

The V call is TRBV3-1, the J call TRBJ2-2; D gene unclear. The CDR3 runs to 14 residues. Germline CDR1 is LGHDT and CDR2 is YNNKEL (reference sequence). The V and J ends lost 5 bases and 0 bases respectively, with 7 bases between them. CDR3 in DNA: TGTGCCAGCAGCGTCCGCTCGAACACCGGGGAGCTGTTTTTT. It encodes CASSVRSNTGELFF.

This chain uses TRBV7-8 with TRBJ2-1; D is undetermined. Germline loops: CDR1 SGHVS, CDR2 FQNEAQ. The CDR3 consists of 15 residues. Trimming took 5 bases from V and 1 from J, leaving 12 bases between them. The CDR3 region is CASSTGGASYNEQFF. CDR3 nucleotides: TGTGCCAGCAGCACCGGTGGAGCTTCCTACAATGAGCAGTTCTTC.

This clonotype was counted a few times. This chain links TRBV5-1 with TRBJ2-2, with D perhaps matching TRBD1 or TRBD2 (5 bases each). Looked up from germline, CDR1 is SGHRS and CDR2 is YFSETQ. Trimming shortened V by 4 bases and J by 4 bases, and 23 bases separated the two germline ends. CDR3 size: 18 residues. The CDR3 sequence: CASSPRTPRGTGTGELFF. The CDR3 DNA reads TGCGCCAGCAGCCCAAGGACGCCACGGGGCACGGGCACCGGGGAGCTGTTTTTT. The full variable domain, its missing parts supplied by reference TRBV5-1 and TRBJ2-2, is KAGVTQTPRYLIKTRGQQVTLSCSPISGHRSVSWYQQTPGQGLQFLFEYFSETQRNKGNFPGRFSGRQFSNSRSEMNVSTLELGDSALYLCASSPRTPRGTGTGELFFGEGSRLTVL.